Included here is one T cell receptor (beta chain) sequence, with context. Antigen specificity is unknown. These data are taken from a study of T cell responses to AZD1222 COVID-19 vaccine. Assay: immunoSEQ multiplex PCR; the TCRdb copy retains only in-frame clones and omits some. This table holds about 150,000 clones, 80% to 95% found once. Whether given at about 4 or about 12 weeks, second doses were pooled. V dropped 2 bases and J dropped 1 base, with 11 bases sitting between them. The germline gives CDR1 MNHEY, CDR2 SVGAGI. The CDR3 covers 15 residues. General study points: There were repertoire samples only from the period after the peak T cell response. Distributed over spike, vaccine-associated CD4 TCRs predominated at 160-218 and 743-854. There were mostly white British donors and more females than males, and clonal diversity was possibly underestimated.

The sample consisted of peripheral blood, taken 28 days after the second AZD1222 dose. The TCR originated in an adult who received the AZD1222 COVID-19 vaccine. The chain links TRBV6-5 to TRBJ2-5; D is unresolved. CDR3 region: CASSYPRQIQETQYF. DNA of the CDR3: TGTGCCAGCAGTTACCCGAGGCAGATCCAAGAGACCCAGTACTTC.